This T cell receptor (beta chain) was observed in a study of regulatory T cells in long-lasting Graves disease. Sample time point: newly diagnosed GD, antithyroid drugs for less than 3 months. Extracted RNA from PBMCs served as the source of the TCR library. This clonotype was seen ten or more times. This CDR3 comprises 19 residues. J lost 3 bases, V lost 5 bases, and 11 bases had no gene match. According to the study, TCR beta libraries were built with iRepertoire HTBI primers and CDR3-region Arm-PCR. TCRdb reanalysed the multiplex PCR reads using MiXCR and keeps one entry per CDR3 protein. The sample includes around 330,000 distinct CDR3 sequences, 15% to 20% of them seen just once.

The sequence was obtained from a female donor with Graves disease. The rearrangement links TRBV12-3 or TRBV12-4 to TRBJ2-2, with 14 bases identical to TRBD2. The sample here was peripheral blood mononuclear cells (PBMCs), taken at new diagnosis, from a patient treated with antithyroid drugs. This CDR3 reads CASSPRGLAGVGDTGELFF. CDR3 nucleotide sequence: TGTGCCAGCAGTCCCCGGGGACTAGCGGGAGTGGGGGACACCGGGGAGCTGTTTTTT.